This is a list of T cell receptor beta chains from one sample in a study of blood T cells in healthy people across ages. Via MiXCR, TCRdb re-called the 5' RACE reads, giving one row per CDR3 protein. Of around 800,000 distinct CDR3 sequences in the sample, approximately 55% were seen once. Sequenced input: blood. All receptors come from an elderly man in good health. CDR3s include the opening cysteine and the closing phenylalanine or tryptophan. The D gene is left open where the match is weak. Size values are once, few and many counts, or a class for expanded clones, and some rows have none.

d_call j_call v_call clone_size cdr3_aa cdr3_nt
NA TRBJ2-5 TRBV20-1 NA CSAWLTTQETQYF TGCAGTGCCTGGTTGACTACTCAAGAGACCCAGTACTTC
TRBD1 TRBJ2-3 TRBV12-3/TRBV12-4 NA CASAPIRDRDTDTQYF TGTGCCAGCGCCCCCATCCGGGACAGGGACACAGATACGCAGTATTTT
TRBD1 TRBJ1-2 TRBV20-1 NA CSAREGQGRGYGYTF TGCAGTGCTAGAGAGGGACAGGGAAGGGGCTATGGCTACACCTTC
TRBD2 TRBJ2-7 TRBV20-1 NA CSAPGTSGSPTYEQYF TGCAGTGCTCCCGGGACTAGCGGGAGCCCTACCTACGAGCAGTACTTC
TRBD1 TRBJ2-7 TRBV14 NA CASSQLDRVFGEQYF TGTGCCAGCAGCCAACTAGACAGGGTGTTCGGCGAGCAGTACTTC
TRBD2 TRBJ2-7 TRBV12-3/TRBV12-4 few CASSKGLAGLYEQYF TGTGCCAGCAGCAAGGGACTAGCGGGACTCTACGAGCAGTACTTC
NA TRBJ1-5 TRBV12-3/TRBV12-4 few CASSLIGSNQPQHF TGTGCCAGCAGTCTCATTGGGAGCAATCAGCCCCAGCATTTT
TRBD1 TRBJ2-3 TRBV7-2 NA CASSSGRGQGSTDTQYF TGTGCCAGCAGCTCGGGTAGAGGACAGGGTAGCACAGATACGCAGTATTTT
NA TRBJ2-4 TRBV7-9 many CASSPGQSQWAKNIQYF TGTGCCAGCAGCCCCGGGCAATCTCAGTGGGCCAAAAACATTCAGTACTTC
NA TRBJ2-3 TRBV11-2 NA CASSFVGADTQYF TGTGCCAGCAGCTTCGTAGGAGCAGATACGCAGTATTTT
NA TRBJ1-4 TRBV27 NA CASSLDRQGNEKLFF TGTGCCAGCAGTTTAGATCGGCAGGGAAATGAAAAACTGTTTTTT
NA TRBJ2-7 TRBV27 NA CASSKPSGIVYEQYF TGTGCCAGCAGTAAACCCAGCGGTATCGTTTACGAGCAGTACTTC
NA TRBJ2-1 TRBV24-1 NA CATSETGWNEQFF TGTGCCACCAGTGAAACAGGGTGGAATGAGCAGTTCTTC
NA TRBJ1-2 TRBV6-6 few CASSYSASTGGYTF TGTGCCAGCAGTTACTCTGCCTCGACAGGAGGCTACACCTTC
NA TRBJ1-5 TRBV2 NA CASSTSGRNQPQHF TGTGCCAGCAGTACCAGCGGTCGCAATCAGCCCCAGCATTTT
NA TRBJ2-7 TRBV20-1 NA CSAHSFDRGSEQYF TGCAGTGCGCACTCCTTCGACAGAGGCTCCGAGCAGTACTTC
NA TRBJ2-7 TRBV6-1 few CASSEGASYEQYF TGTGCCAGCAGTGAAGGGGCATCCTACGAGCAGTACTTC
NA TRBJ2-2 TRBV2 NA CAYGFGVDTGELFF TGTGCCTACGGATTCGGAGTTGACACCGGGGAGCTGTTTTTT
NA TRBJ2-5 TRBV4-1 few CASSQGLITLGQETQYF TGCGCCAGCAGCCAAGGGCTGATTACTTTGGGGCAAGAGACCCAGTACTTC
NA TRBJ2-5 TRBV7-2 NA CASSLGGGTTQYF TGTGCCAGCAGCTTAGGAGGGGGTACGACCCAGTACTTC
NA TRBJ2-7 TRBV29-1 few CSVLGPYEQYF TGCAGCGTTCTGGGTCCCTACGAGCAGTACTTC
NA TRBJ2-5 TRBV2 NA CASSGGRRETQYF TGTGCCAGCAGTGGTGGTAGGCGGGAGACCCAGTACTTC
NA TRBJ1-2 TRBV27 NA CASSSDITFYGYTF TGTGCCAGCAGTTCCGACATCACCTTCTATGGCTACACCTTC
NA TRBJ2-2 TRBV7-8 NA CASSLRARAATGELFF TGTGCCAGCAGCTTAAGGGCCAGGGCCGCCACCGGGGAGCTGTTTTTT
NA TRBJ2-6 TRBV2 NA CAGSDGRGANVLTF TGTGCCGGCAGTGACGGCAGGGGGGCCAACGTCCTGACTTTC
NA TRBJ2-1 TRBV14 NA CASSQDLPLLGEQFF TGTGCCAGCAGCCAAGATTTGCCACTGCTGGGTGAGCAGTTCTTC
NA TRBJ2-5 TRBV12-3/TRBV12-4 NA CASSPLSKGQETQYF TGTGCCAGCAGCCCGCTCTCGAAGGGCCAAGAGACCCAGTACTTC
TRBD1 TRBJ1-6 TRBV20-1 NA CSAKGQVNNSPLHF TGCAGTGCTAAGGGACAGGTTAATAATTCACCCCTCCACTTT
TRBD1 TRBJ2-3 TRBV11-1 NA CASSLAHRGLDTQYF TGTGCCAGCAGCTTAGCGCACAGGGGGCTAGATACGCAGTATTTT
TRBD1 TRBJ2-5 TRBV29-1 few CSTPGQGFGEQYF TGCAGCACCCCGGGACAGGGATTTGGAGAGCAGTACTTC
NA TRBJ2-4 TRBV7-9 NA CASSLFPPPQVAKNIQYF TGTGCCAGCAGCTTATTCCCCCCCCCACAGGTAGCCAAAAACATTCAGTACTTC
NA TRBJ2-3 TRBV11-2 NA CASSRSAPGATLTDTQYF TGTGCCAGCAGCCGATCCGCGCCGGGGGCAACCCTCACAGATACGCAGTATTTT
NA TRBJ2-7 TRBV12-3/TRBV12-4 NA CASSVGDISYEQYF TGTGCCAGCAGTGTTGGGGACATAAGCTACGAGCAGTACTTC
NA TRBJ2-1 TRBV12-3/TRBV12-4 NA CASSPPHQGYNEQFF TGTGCCAGCAGCCCCCCCCATCAGGGATACAATGAGCAGTTCTTC
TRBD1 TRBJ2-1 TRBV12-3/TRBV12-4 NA CASRPPTGPRNEQFF TGTGCCAGCAGGCCACCGACAGGGCCTCGCAATGAGCAGTTCTTC
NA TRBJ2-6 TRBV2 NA CASSIRQLLSGANVLTF TGTGCCAGCAGTATCAGACAGCTCCTCTCTGGGGCCAACGTCCTGACTTTC
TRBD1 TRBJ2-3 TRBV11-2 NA CASSLVRQGTDTQYF TGTGCCAGCAGCTTAGTTAGACAGGGGACAGATACGCAGTATTTT
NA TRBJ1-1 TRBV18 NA CASSPQGRDTEAFF TGTGCCAGCTCACCGCAGGGAAGGGACACTGAAGCTTTCTTT
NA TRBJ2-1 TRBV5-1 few CASGDQSSYNEQFF TGCGCCAGCGGGGACCAAAGCTCCTACAATGAGCAGTTCTTC
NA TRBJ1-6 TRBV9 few CASSVRQAASPLHF TGTGCCAGCAGCGTCCGACAGGCGGCGTCACCCCTCCACTTT
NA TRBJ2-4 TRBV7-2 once CASSLMQKDIQYF TGTGCCAGCAGCTTAATGCAGAAGGACATTCAGTACTTC
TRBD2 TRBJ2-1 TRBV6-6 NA CASSYPGTSVNEQFF TGTGCCAGCAGTTACCCCGGGACTAGTGTGAATGAGCAGTTCTTC
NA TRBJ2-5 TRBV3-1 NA CASSQRISGETQYF TGTGCCAGCAGCCAGAGGATTAGCGGAGAGACCCAGTACTTC
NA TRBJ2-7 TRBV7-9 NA CASSLRAGVYEQYF TGTGCCAGCAGCTTAAGGGCAGGGGTCTACGAGCAGTACTTC
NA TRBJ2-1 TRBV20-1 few CSGVGNPNNEQFF TGCAGTGGAGTTGGTAACCCTAACAATGAGCAGTTCTTC
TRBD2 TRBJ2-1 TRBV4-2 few CASSQEATSGPNEQFF TGTGCCAGCAGCCAAGAAGCAACTAGCGGGCCCAATGAGCAGTTCTTC
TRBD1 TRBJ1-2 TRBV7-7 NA CASSLDLGDSHYGYTF TGTGCCAGCAGCTTAGATTTGGGGGACAGCCACTATGGCTACACCTTC
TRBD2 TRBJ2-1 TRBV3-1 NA CASSHGTSGDNEQFF TGTGCCAGCAGCCACGGGACTAGCGGCGACAATGAGCAGTTCTTC
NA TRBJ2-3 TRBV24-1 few CATSDFGGPTDTQYF TGTGCCACCAGTGATTTCGGGGGCCCCACAGATACGCAGTATTTT